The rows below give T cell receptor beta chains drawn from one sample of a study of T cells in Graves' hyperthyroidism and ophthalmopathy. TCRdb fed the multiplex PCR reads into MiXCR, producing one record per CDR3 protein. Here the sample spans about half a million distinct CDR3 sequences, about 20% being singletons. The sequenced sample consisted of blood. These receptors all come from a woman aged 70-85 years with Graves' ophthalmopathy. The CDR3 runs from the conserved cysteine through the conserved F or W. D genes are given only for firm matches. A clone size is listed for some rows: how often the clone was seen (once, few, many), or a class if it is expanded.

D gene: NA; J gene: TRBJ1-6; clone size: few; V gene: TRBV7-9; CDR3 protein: CASSLSQGTNSPLHF; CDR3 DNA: TGTGCCAGCAGCTTATCTCAGGGGACGAATTCACCCCTCCACTTT
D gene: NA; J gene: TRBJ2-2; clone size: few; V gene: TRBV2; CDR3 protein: CASQTTGELFF; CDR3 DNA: TGTGCCAGCCAAACCACCGGGGAGCTGTTTTTT
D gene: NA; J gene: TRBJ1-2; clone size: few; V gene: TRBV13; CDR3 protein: CASSLGDYGYTF; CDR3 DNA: TGTGCCAGCAGCTTAGGTGACTATGGCTACACCTTC
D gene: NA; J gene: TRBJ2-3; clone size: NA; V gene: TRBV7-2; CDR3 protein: CASSFTRRPTDTQYF; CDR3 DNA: TGTGCCAGTAGTTTTACCCGCCGTCCCACAGATACGCAGTATTTT
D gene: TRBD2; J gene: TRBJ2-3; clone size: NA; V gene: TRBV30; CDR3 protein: CAWSGGLGEGDTQYF; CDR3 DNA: TGTGCCTGGAGTGGGGGACTAGGCGAAGGAGATACGCAGTATTTT
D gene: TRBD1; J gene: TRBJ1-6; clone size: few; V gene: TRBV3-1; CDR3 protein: CASRNPQGRAPLHF; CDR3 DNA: TGTGCCAGCAGGAACCCACAGGGGCGTGCACCCCTCCACTTT
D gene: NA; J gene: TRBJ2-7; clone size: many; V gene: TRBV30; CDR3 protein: CAWGPSGGMAQYF; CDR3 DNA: TGTGCCTGGGGTCCCTCAGGGGGGATGGCGCAGTACTTC
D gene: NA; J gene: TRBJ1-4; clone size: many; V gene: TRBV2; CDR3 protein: CASSLGLPNGEKLFF; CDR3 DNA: TGTGCCAGCAGTCTCGGTCTCCCGAATGGCGAAAAACTGTTTTTT
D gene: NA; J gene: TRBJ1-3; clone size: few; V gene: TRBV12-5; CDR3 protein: CASGEGRRTIYF; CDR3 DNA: TGTGCTAGTGGGGAGGGAAGAAGAACCATATATTTT
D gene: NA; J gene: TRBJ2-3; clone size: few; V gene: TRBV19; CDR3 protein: CASSSIPGTQYF; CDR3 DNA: TGTGCCAGTAGCTCAATACCGGGAACGCAGTATTTT
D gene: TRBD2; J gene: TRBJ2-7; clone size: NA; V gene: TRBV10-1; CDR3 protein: CASRAAREGYEQYF; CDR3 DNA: TGCGCCAGCAGGGCGGCCCGGGAGGGCTACGAGCAGTACTTC
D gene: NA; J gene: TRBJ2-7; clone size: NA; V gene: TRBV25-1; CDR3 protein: CASSESLGPVSYEQYF; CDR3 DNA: TGTGCCAGCAGTGAATCCCTGGGCCCTGTTTCCTACGAGCAGTACTTC
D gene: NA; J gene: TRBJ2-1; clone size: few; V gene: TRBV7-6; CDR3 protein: CASSLSRERTAVF; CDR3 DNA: TGTGCCAGCAGCTTAAGTAGGGAGAGGACGGCGGTCTTC
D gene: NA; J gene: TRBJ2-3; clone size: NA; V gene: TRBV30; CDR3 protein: CAWKEELWVKTDTQYF; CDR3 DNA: TGTGCCTGGAAGGAGGAATTATGGGTCAAAACAGATACGCAGTATTTT